This entry lists 23 T cell receptor beta chains sequenced from one sample in a study of blood T cell repertoires in COVID-19. Only in-frame clones appear in the TCRdb table, and some are missing; sequencing was by immunoSEQ multiplex PCR. The sample contains around 100,000 clones, under 80% of which appear only once. The specimen was peripheral blood. Every receptor here comes from a man between 65 and 85 years old with active or convalescent COVID-19.

V gene TRBV5-6 combines with J gene TRBJ2-3; D ambiguous. Trimming shortened V by 4 bases and J by 2 bases, and 11 bases separated the two germline ends. Germline lookup yields CDR1 SGHDT and CDR2 YYEEEE. The CDR3 extends over 14 amino acids. The chain's CDR3 is CASSPTIPTDTQYF. CDR3 sequence (DNA): TGTGCCAGCAGCCCTACTATCCCCACAGATACGCAGTATTTT.

The rearrangement joins TRBV6-5 to TRBJ1-3; D might be TRBD1 (5 bases). V was trimmed by 6 bases and J by 6 bases, leaving 12 bases between them. Germline V gene lookup returns CDR1 MNHEY and CDR2 SVGAGI. The CDR3 runs 13 residues. The CDR3 is CASRSGPLNTIYF. The DNA for the CDR3 is TGTGCCAGCAGATCAGGGCCCCTAAACACCATATATTTT.

V and J are TRBV20-1 and TRBJ1-1, with unresolved D. Germline-derived CDR1 and CDR2 are DFQATT and SNEGSKA (reference sequence). CDR3 size: 11 residues. Between the trimmed V and J ends, which lost 6 bases and 2 bases, there was a span of 7 bases. The CDR3 reads CSAILNTEAFF. CDR3 nucleotides: TGCAGTGCCATACTTAACACTGAAGCTTTCTTT.

The rearrangement links TRBV9 to TRBJ1-1; 10 bases fit TRBD1. V lost 1 base to trimming and J lost 4 bases; unmatched junction nucleotides: 7. This CDR3 has 16 residues. Germline-derived CDR1 and CDR2 are SGDLS and YYNGEE. The CDR3 spells CASSVSAGTGVTEAFF. As DNA, the CDR3 is TGTGCCAGCAGCGTAAGTGCCGGGACAGGGGTCACTGAAGCTTTCTTT.

The chain employs TRBV6-6 and TRBJ2-1, with 9 bases lining up with TRBD2. The V gene end was trimmed by 6 bases and the J gene end by 8 bases; junction bases not matched to a gene: 11. Per germline, CDR1 MNHNY and CDR2 SVGAGI (reference sequence). CDR3 size: 15 residues. The CDR3 loop reads CASSPGSGRMYEQFF. CDR3 in DNA: TGTGCCAGCAGCCCGGGTAGCGGGAGAATGTATGAGCAGTTCTTC.

The chain links TRBV3-1 (or the pseudogene TRBV3-2) to TRBJ1-6; perhaps TRBD1 as D (6 bases). Trimming left V 4 bases short and J 6 bases short, with 10 bases between. This CDR3 has 14 residues. Per the germline V gene, CDR1 is LGHDT and CDR2 is YNNKEL (reference sequence). The chain's CDR3 is CASSLGGANSPLHF. In nucleotides, the CDR3 is TGTGCCAGCAGCCTCGGGGGGGCTAATTCACCCCTCCACTTT.

The chain links TRBV7-9 to TRBJ2-2; D may be TRBD1 (5 bases). The V end lost 5 bases, the J end lost 0 bases, and 10 bases lay between the germline ends. CDR3 size: 15 residues. Germline CDR1 is SEHNR and CDR2 is FQNEAQ (reference sequence). This CDR3 is CASSPRASNTGELFF. The DNA of the CDR3 is TGTGCCAGCAGCCCCAGGGCTTCGAACACCGGGGAGCTGTTTTTT. Full variable domain (remainder filled in from reference TRBV7-9 and TRBJ2-2): DTGVSQNPRHKITKRGQNVTFRCDPISEHNRLYWYRQTLGQGPEFLTYFQNEAQLEKSRLLSDRFSAERPKGSFSTLEIQRTEQGDSAMYLCASSPRASNTGELFFGEGSRLTVL.

This chain joins TRBV7-2 and TRBJ2-2; D perhaps matches TRBD2 (6 bases). This CDR3 region has 16 residues. V was shortened by 3 bases and J by 1 base, with 12 bases between the two germline ends. The germline CDR1 and CDR2 sequences are SGHTA and FQGNSA. DNA for the CDR3: TGTGCCAGCAGCTTCGGTTTGGGAGGGAACACCGGGGAGCTGTTTTTT. Protein: CASSFGLGGNTGELFF.

J is TRBJ1-5 and V is TRBV7-2, with D uncertain. Germline lookup yields CDR1 SGHTA and CDR2 FQGNSA. Trimming shortened V by 3 bases and J by 6 bases, and 6 bases separated the two germline ends. This CDR3 comprises 12 residues. In DNA, the CDR3 is TGTGCCAGCAGCTTCCCCGGTCAGCCCCAGCATTTT. Amino acid sequence: CASSFPGQPQHF. Together with reference TRBV7-2 and TRBJ1-5, the CDR3 gives the full variable domain: GAGVSQSPSNKVTEKGKDVELRCDPISGHTALYWYRQSLGQGLEFLIYFQGNSAPDKSGLPSDRFSAERTGGSVSTLTIQRTQQEDSAVYLCASSFPGQPQHFGDGTRLSIL.

J is TRBJ2-7 and V is TRBV2; no clear D. This CDR3 spans 13 amino acids. V was clipped by 4 bases and J by 3 bases, with 10 bases between them. Per the germline V gene, CDR1 is SNHLY and CDR2 is FYNNEI. The CDR3 here is CASSANSIYEQYF. The CDR3 DNA is TGTGCCAGCAGTGCGAACAGCATCTACGAGCAGTACTTC.

V gene TRBV12-5 combines with J gene TRBJ2-7; 7 bases align to TRBD1. J was trimmed by 4 bases and V by 2 bases; bases with no gene match: 8. CDR1 and CDR2 (germline): LGHNT, FRNRAP. CDR3 length: 15 residues. The CDR3, as DNA: TGTGCTAGTGGTTTGCCATTTTCAGGGGGTTACGAGCAGTACTTC. Residues: CASGLPFSGGYEQYF.

J is TRBJ1-5 and V is TRBV12-5, with unresolved D. The CDR3 runs to 14 residues. The germline V gene encodes CDR1 LGHNT and CDR2 FRNRAP. V shed 8 bases and J shed 2 bases, with 13 bases lying between them. CDR3 DNA sequence: TGTGCTAGTCTCCGGGAGGTCGGCAATCAGCCCCAGCATTTT. Amino acid sequence: CASLREVGNQPQHF.

The CDR3 DNA is TGTGCCAGCAGTTCCTACCTTGGGACAGACACTACCTACAATGAGCAGTTCTTC. It yields the protein CASSSYLGTDTTYNEQFF. The chain recombines TRBV28 with TRBJ2-1, with 7 positions matching TRBD1. Germline CDR1 MDHEN, CDR2 SYDVKM. This CDR3 comprises 18 residues. J gave up 2 bases and V 4 bases, and 14 bases lay outside the gene matches.

The rearrangement uses TRBV4-2 and TRBJ2-6; D is possibly TRBD1 (5 bases). Germline V CDR1 and CDR2: LGHNA, YNFKEQ. The V end lost 1 base, the J end lost 0 bases, and 10 bases lay between the germline ends. The CDR3 has 17 residues. This CDR3 reads CASSQATTVSGANVLTF. The CDR3 bases are TGTGCCAGCAGCCAAGCAACGACAGTCTCTGGGGCCAACGTCCTGACTTTC.

The chain links TRBV28 to TRBJ2-7; 7 nucleotides line up with TRBD1. The germline CDR1 and CDR2 sequences are MDHEN and SYDVKM. Trimming cost V 5 bases and J 2 bases; bases outside gene matches: 18. CDR3 length: 18 amino acids. The DNA of the CDR3 is TGTGCCAGCAGTCCCAAGGGGGCGCTGATAGTAGTGCCCTACGAGCAGTACTTC. It yields the protein CASSPKGALIVVPYEQYF.

The chain combines TRBV2 with TRBJ2-1; D is unresolved. V was clipped by 3 bases and J by 12 bases, with 15 bases between them. Germline V lookup: CDR1 SNHLY, CDR2 FYNNEI. The CDR3 spans 13 residues. The CDR3 DNA reads as TGTGCCAGCAGTGACGACACTGGGTTGGCGCAGTTCTTC. It yields the protein CASSDDTGLAQFF.

V is TRBV10-3 and J is TRBJ2-2, with D possibly being TRBD1 (6 bases). CDR1 is ENHRY and CDR2 is SYGVKD in the germline V gene. Trimming left V 10 bases short and J 0 bases short, with 12 bases between. The CDR3 has 14 residues. CDR3 bases: TGTGCCACAGGGGACCCCCCGAACACCGGGGAGCTGTTTTTT. It translates to CATGDPPNTGELFF.

This clone was detected a few times. The chain combines TRBV23-1 with TRBJ2-7; 10 bases are a match to TRBD1. TRBV23-1 is annotated as an ORF whose role is uncertain. J was trimmed by 4 bases and V by 0 bases; bases with no gene match: 6. There are 16 residues in the CDR3. The CDR3 DNA sequence: TGCGCCAGCAGTCAATCGCGGGGACAGGGGCAGTACGAGCAGTACTTC. It encodes CASSQSRGQGQYEQYF.

For the CDR3, the DNA is TGCAGTGCTAGTTGGGCGGGAGAGACCGGGGAGCTGTTTTTT. The encoded protein is CSASWAGETGELFF. The chain employs TRBV20-1 and TRBJ2-2; 7 bases match TRBD2. Germline CDR1 reads DFQATT; CDR2 reads SNEGSKA (reference sequence). This CDR3 is built from 14 residues. V was pared by 3 bases and J by 5 bases, with 6 bases of the junction left unmatched.

The J gene is TRBJ1-5, the V gene TRBV5-1; D unresolved. The CDR3 extends over 14 amino acids. The germline V gene encodes CDR1 SGHRS and CDR2 YFSETQ. Trimming removed 4 bases from V and 7 bases from J, with 15 bases in between. The CDR3 is CASSDGMGRQPQHF. In nucleotides, the CDR3 is TGCGCCAGCAGCGATGGTATGGGGAGACAGCCCCAGCATTTT.

This clone was detected a few times. The V call is TRBV18, the J call TRBJ2-1; D is unclear. The CDR3 contains 13 residues. Looked up from germline, CDR1 is KGHSH and CDR2 is LQKENI. With 0 bases removed from V and 7 bases from J, the gap between germline ends came to 7 bases. DNA for the CDR3: TGTGCCAGCTCACCACCCGGCGGTAATGAGCAGTTCTTC. Protein: CASSPPGGNEQFF.

This chain uses TRBV27 with TRBJ1-2; TRBD1 agrees at 10 bases. CDR1 is MNHEY and CDR2 is SMNVEV in the germline V gene (reference sequence). The CDR3 extends over 15 amino acids. Germline trimming cut 5 bases from V and 8 bases from J; bases unmatched to any gene: 11. Written as DNA, the CDR3 is TGTGCCAGCAGTCCCTCAGACAGGGGGCCGGGCGGCTACACCTTC. It codes for CASSPSDRGPGGYTF.

V and J are TRBV28 and TRBJ1-5, with D unresolved. From germline, CDR1 is MDHEN and CDR2 SYDVKM. Trimming stripped 3 bases from V and 2 bases from J, with 8 bases between. This CDR3 has 14 amino acids. The CDR3 loop is CASSLGVGNQPQHF. CDR3 bases: TGTGCCAGCAGTTTGGGAGTTGGCAATCAGCCCCAGCATTTT.